This TCR beta chain emerged from a study of T cell responses to AZD1222 COVID-19 vaccine. Study-wide results and caveats: Per reports, nearly half of all spike-specific TCRs target regions that are unmutated in variants. CD4 TCRs covered the whole spike, strongest at regions 160-218 and 743-854. Seropositive AZD1222 recipients at baseline numbered only 5 to 7.

Measured with immunoSEQ multiplex PCR; TCRdb has only the in-frame clones, and not every one. The table lists 98,000 or so clones, approximately 88% of them singletons. In the case of this clone: The antigen is not known.

There are 19 residues in the CDR3. The sample in question was peripheral blood, obtained on day 0 of AZD1222 vaccination. The chain combines TRBV21-1 with TRBJ2-1; the table's D call of TRBD1 was not tested on the DNA. TRBV21-1 is labeled a pseudogene. The receptor was derived from an adult in good health. CDR3 in amino acids: CASSKKGFRTGRLYNEQFF. The CDR3 DNA is TGTGCCAGCAGCAAAAAGGGATTCCGGACAGGTCGGCTCTACAATGAGCAGTTCTTC.